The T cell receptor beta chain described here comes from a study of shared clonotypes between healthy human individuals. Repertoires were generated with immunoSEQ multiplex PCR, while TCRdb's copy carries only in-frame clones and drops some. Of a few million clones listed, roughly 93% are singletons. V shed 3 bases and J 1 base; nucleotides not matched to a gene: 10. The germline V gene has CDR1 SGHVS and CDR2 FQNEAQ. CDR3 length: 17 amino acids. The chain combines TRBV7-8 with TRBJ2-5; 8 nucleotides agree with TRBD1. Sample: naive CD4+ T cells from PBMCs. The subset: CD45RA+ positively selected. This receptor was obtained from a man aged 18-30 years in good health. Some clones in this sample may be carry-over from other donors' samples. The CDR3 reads CASSLDGTGGIQETQYF. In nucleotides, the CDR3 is TGTGCCAGCAGCTTGGATGGAACAGGGGGAATCCAAGAGACCCAGTACTTC.